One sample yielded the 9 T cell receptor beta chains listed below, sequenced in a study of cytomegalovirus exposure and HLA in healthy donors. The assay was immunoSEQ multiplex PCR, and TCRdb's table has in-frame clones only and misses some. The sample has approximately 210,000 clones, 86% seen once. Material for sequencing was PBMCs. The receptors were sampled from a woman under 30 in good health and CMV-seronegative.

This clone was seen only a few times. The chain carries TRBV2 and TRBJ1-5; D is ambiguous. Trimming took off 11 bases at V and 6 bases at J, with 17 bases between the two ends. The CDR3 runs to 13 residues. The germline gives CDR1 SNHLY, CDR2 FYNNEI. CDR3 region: CASRVESPQPQHF. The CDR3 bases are TGTGCCTCGAGGGTAGAGAGCCCTCAGCCCCAGCATTTT.

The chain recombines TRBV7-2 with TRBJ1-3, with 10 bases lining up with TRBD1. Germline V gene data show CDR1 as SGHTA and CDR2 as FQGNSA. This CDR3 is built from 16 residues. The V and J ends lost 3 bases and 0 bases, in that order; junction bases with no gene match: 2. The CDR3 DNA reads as TGTGCCAGCAGCTTCCGGACAGGGGGCTCTGGAAACACCATATATTTT. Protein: CASSFRTGGSGNTIYF.

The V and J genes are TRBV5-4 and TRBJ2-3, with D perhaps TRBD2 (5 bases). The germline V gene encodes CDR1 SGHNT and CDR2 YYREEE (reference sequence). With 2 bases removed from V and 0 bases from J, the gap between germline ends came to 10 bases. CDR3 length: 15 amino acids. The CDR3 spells CASSFRTPSTDTQYF. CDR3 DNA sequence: TGTGCCAGCAGCTTTAGGACTCCTAGCACAGATACGCAGTATTTT.

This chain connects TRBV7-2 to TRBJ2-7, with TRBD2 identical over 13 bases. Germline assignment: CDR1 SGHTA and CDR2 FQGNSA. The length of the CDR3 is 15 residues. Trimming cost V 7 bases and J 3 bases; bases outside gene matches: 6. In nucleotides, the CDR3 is TGTGCCAGCATCGCAGGGACTAGCGGGATCTACGAGCAGTACTTC. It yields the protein CASIAGTSGIYEQYF.

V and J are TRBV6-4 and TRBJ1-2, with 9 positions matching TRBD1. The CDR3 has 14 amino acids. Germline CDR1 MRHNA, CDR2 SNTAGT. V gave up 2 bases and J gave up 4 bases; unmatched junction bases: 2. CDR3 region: CASSDLGQGYGYTF. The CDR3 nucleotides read TGTGCCAGCAGTGACCTGGGACAGGGCTATGGCTACACCTTC.

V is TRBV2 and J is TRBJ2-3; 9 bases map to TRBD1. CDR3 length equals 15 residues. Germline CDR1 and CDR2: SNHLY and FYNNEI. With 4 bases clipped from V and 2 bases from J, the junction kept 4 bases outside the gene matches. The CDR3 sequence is CASSGGDRVTDTQYF. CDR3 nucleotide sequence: TGTGCCAGCAGTGGTGGGGACAGGGTCACAGATACGCAGTATTTT.

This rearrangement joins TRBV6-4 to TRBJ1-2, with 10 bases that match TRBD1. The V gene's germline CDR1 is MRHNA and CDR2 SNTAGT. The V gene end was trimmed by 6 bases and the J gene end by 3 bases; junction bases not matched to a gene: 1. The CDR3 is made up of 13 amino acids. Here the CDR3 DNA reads TGTGCCAGCAGAGGGACAGGGGACTATGGCTACACCTTC. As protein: CASRGTGDYGYTF.

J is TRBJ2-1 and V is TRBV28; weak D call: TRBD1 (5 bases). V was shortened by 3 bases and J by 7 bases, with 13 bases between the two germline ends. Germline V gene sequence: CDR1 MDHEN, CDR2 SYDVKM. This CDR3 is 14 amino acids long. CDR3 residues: CASSLMDKFNEQFF. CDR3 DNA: TGTGCCAGCAGTTTGATGGACAAATTTAATGAGCAGTTCTTC.

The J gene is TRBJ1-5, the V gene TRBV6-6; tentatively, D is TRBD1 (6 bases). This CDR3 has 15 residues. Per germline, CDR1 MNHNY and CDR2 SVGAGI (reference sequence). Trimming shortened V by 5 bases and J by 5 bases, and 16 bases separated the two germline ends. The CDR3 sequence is CASSPGVGGDQPQHF. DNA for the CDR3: TGTGCCAGCAGTCCAGGGGTCGGAGGCGATCAGCCCCAGCATTTT.